This TCR beta chain was profiled in a study of blood T cell repertoires in COVID-19. Across the study: The analysed material was cDNA or gDNA that came from T cells, B-cell-depleted T cells, or PBMCs.

V was trimmed by 6 bases and J by 4 bases, leaving 10 bases between them. The CDR3 consists of 12 residues. Germline values: CDR1 MDHEN, CDR2 SYDVKM. Original handling: The authors estimated nucleated cell counts from reference gene primer amplification. The assay was immunoSEQ multiplex PCR, and TCRdb's table has in-frame clones only and misses some. That table supplies the V and J calls and clone size; D and trimming were determined from the DNA. The sample comprises 120,000 to 150,000 clones, around 84% of which are singletons, and 13% rests with the top ten. The origin of this receptor is a man aged 60-69 years with active or convalescent COVID-19. The rearrangement joins TRBV28 to TRBJ2-7; D gene ambiguous. Sequencing was done on a sample of peripheral blood. The DNA of the CDR3 is TGTGCCAGCAGCTCGGTCCGTTACGAGCAGTACTTC. Protein: CASSSVRYEQYF.